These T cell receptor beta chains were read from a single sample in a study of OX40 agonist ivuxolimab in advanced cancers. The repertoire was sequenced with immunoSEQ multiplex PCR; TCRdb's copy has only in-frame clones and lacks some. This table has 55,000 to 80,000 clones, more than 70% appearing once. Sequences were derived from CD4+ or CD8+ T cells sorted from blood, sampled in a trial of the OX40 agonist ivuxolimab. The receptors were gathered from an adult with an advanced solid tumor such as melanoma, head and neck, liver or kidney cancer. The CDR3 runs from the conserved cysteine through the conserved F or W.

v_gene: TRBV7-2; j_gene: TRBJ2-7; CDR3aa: CASSLIGQGSYEQYF
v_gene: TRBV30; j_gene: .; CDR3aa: CAWSGKKGLAPDEQYF
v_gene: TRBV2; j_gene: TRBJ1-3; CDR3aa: CASSVQGPGNTIYF
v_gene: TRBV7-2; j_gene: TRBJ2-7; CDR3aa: CASSLVIMGGPYEQYF
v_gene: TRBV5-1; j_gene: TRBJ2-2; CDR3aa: CASSLQGLSGELFF
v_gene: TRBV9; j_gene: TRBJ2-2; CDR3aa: CASSVWNTGELFF
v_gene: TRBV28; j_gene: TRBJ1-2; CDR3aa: CASSLGTGYYGYTF
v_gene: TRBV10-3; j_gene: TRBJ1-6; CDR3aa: CAISESWGVGNSPLHF
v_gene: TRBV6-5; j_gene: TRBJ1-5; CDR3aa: CASSSLEWNQPQHF
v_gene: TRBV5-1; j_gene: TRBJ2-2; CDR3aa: CASSSLAGAYTGELFF
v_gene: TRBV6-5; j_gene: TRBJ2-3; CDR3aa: CASSSRPGIGTQYF
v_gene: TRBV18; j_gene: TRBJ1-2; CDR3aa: CASSPGTPNTNYGYTF
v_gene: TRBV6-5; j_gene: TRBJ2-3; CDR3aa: CASRDGYTDTQYF
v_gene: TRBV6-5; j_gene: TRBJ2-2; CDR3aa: CASSIAGGSGELFF
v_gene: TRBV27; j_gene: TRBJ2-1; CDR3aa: CASSLGGGGTEQFF
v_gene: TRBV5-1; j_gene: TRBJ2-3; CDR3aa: CASSVLGLNTDTQYF
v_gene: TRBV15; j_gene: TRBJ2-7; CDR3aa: CATSFTPGREQYF
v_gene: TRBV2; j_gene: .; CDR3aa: CASGYDRQEYYEQYF
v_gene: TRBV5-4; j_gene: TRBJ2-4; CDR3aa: CASSPGQGAKNIQYF
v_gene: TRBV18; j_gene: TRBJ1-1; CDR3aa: CASSLGKGGEAFF
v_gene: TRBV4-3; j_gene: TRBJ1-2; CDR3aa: CASSQARPGFGGYTF
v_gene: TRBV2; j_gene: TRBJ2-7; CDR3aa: CASKGTSYEQYF
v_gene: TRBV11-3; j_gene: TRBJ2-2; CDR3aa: CASSLEVNGELFF
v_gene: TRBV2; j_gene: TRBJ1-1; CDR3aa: CASSTWHTEAFF
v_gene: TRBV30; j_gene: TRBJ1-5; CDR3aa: CAWSGRQGHQPQHF
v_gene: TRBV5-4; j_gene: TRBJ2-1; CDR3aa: CASSLVGGAGNEQFF
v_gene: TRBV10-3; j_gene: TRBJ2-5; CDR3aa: CAIRATGGLQETQYF
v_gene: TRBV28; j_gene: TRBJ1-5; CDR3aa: CASSLLSGISNQPQHF
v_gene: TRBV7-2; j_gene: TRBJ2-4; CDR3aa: CASSSEALGIQYF
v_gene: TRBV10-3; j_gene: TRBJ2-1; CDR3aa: CAISGVAGRSDYNEQFF
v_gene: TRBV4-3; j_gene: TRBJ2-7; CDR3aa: CASSQGGSYEQYF
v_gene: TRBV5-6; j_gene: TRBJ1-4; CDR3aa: CASSWGQGLRKLFF
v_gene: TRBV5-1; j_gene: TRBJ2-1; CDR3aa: CASSLNSVSSYNEQFF
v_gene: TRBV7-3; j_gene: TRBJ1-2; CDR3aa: CASSLHGGYGYTF
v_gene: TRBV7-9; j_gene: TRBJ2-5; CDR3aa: CASSFAVGEIAQETQYF
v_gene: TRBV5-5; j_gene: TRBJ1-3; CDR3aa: CASSRRGQLSGNTIYF
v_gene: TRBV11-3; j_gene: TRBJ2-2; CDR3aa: CASSLGGGTGELFF
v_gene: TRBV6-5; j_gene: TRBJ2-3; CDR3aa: CASSLRDTQYF
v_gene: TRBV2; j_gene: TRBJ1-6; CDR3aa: CASRGGVTPLHF
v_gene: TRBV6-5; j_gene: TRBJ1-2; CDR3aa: CASNFGGMGYGYTF
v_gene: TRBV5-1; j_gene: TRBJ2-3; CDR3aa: CASSPLGGETDTQYF
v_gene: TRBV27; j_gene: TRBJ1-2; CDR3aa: CASSLTGQPYGYTF
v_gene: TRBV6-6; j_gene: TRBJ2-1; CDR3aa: CASRTEGLPYNEQFF
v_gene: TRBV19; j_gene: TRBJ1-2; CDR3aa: CASSGLSLYGYTF
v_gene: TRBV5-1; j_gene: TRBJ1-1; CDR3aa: CASRESVGGYTEAFF
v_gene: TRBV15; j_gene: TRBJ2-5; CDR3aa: CATSRGVYRVAEQETQYF
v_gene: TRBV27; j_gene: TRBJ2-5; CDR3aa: CASSLGPKETQYF
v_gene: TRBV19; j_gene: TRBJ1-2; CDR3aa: CASSVLEGYGYTF
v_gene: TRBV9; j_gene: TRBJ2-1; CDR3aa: CASSVPGTGVLDEQFF